This TCR beta chain was sequenced for a study of T cell changes during pregnancy in multiple sclerosis. This clone was recorded once. CDR1 and CDR2 (germline): SGHRS, YFSETQ. The CDR3 runs to 15 residues. Trimming shortened V by 0 bases and J by 7 bases, and 13 bases separated the two germline ends. Data came from immunoSEQ multiplex PCR; TCRdb stores just in-frame clones and leaves some out. The sample lists approximately 60,000 clones; under 95% were seen once. The TCR sequence derives from a female donor with multiple sclerosis, enrolled in a pregnancy study. This chain uses TRBV5-1 with TRBJ2-2; a weak D match, TRBD1 (6 bases). This sample comprised CD4+ T cells from peripheral blood mononuclear cells, obtained in the second trimester of pregnancy. DNA for the CDR3: TGCGCCAGCAGCTTGGAAGTTCAGGGGAGCGGGGAGCTGTTTTTT. It translates to CASSLEVQGSGELFF. The full variable domain, in which reference TRBV5-1 and TRBJ2-2 provide the parts outside the CDR3, is KAGVTQTPRYLIKTRGQQVTLSCSPISGHRSVSWYQQTPGQGLQFLFEYFSETQRNKGNFPGRFSGRQFSNSRSEMNVSTLELGDSALYLCASSLEVQGSGELFFGEGSRLTVL.